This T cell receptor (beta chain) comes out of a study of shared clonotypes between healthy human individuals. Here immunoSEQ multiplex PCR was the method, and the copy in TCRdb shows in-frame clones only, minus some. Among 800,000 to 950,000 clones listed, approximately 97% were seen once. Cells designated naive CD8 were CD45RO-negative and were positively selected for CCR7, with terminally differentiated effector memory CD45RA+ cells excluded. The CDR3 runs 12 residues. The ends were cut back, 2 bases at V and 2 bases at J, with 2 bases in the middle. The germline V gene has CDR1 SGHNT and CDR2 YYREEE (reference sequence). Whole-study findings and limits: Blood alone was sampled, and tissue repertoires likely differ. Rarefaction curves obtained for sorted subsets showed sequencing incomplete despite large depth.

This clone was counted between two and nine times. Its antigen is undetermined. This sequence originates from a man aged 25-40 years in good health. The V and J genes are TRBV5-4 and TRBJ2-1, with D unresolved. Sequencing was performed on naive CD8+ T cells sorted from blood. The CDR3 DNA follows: TGTGCCAGCAGCTTTACCTACAATGAGCAGTTCTTC. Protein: CASSFTYNEQFF.